This paragraph reports one T cell receptor beta chain. The data belong to a study of blood T cell repertoires in COVID-19. Across the study: The United States, Italy and Spain provided the acute and convalescent COVID-19 samples. Nucleic acid was either cDNA or gDNA, and it came from T cells, B-cell-depleted T cells, or PBMCs.

Original processing methods: Amplification from reference gene primers served as the basis for estimated nucleated cell counts. The protocol was immunoSEQ multiplex PCR, while the TCRdb copy is restricted to in-frame clones and leaves out a portion. That table is the source of V, J and clone size, and D and trimming were worked out from the DNA. The sample gives some 150,000 clones, about 88% of which show up once; 6% to 7.5% is in the top ten. Germline V CDR1 and CDR2: SGHRS, YFSETQ. J gave up 3 bases and V 4 bases, and 4 bases lay outside the gene matches. The CDR3 is made up of 14 amino acids. The sequence came from a woman of 80 years or more in a cohort sampled during active or convalescent COVID-19. The genes are TRBV5-1 and TRBJ1-2; the match to TRBD1 covers 9 bases. Sequenced material: peripheral blood. CDR3 nucleotides: TGCGCCAGCAGCCTACAGGGGGCGGACTATGGCTACACCTTC. Encoded protein: CASSLQGADYGYTF.